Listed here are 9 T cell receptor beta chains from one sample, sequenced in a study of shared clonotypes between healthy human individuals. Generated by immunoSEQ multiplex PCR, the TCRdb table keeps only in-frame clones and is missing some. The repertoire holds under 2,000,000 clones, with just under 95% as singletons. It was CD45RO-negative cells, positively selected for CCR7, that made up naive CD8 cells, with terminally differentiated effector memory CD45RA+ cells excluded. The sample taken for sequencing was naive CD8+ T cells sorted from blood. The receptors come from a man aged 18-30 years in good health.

CDR3 protein: CASSKTGYGYTF. The CDR3 coding sequence is TGTGCCAGCAGCAAGACAGGGTATGGCTACACCTTC. The chain recombines TRBV7-2 with TRBJ1-2; 7 bases align to TRBD1. The germline V gene encodes CDR1 SGHTA and CDR2 FQGNSA. Losses at the gene ends were 5 bases for V and 5 bases for J; bases not matched to a gene: 2. This CDR3 spans 12 amino acids. Supplemented by reference TRBV7-2 and TRBJ1-2, the full variable domain reads GAGVSQSPSNKVTEKGKDVELRCDPISGHTALYWYRQSLGQGLEFLIYFQGNSAPDKSGLPSDRFSAERTGGSVSTLTIQRTQQEDSAVYLCASSKTGYGYTFGSGTRLTVV.

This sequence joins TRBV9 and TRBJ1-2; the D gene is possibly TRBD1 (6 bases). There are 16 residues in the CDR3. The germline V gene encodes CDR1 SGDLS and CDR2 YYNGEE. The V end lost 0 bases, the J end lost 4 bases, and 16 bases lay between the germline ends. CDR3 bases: TGTGCCAGCAGCGTAGGCTCGACAGGTTCAGGCTATGGCTACACCTTC. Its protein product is CASSVGSTGSGYGYTF. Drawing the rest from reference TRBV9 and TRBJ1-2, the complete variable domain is DSGVTQTPKHLITATGQRVTLRCSPRSGDLSVYWYQQSLDQGLQFLIQYYNGEERAKGNILERFSAQQFPDLHSELNLSSLELGDSALYFCASSVGSTGSGYGYTFGSGTRLTVV.

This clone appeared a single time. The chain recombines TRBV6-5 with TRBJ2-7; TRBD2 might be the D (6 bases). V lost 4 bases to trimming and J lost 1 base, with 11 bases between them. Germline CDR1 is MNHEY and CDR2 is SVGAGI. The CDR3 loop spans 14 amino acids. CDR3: CASSWIGGSYEQYF. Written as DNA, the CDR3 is TGTGCCAGCAGTTGGATCGGGGGTTCCTACGAGCAGTACTTC.

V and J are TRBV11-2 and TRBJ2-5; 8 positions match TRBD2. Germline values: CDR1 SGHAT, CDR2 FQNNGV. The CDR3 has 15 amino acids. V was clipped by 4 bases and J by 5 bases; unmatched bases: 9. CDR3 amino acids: CASSSSGTSGETQYF. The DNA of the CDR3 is TGTGCCAGCAGCTCGTCTGGGACTAGTGGGGAGACCCAGTACTTC.

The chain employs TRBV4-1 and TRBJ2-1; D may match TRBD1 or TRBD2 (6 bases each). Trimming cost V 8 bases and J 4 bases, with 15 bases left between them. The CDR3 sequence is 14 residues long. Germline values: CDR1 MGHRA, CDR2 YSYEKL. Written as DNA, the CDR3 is TGCGCCAGCCACGACGGGGGCCGGTACAATGAGCAGTTCTTC. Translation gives CASHDGGRYNEQFF.

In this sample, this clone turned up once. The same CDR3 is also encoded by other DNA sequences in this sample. The DNA of the CDR3 is TGCGCCAGCAGCTATGGACAGGGAGGGTACGAGCAGTACTTC. It specifies CASSYGQGGYEQYF. This sequence joins TRBV5-1 and TRBJ2-7; weak D call: TRBD1 (8 bases). In germline, CDR1 is SGHRS, CDR2 YFSETQ. Between the trimmed V and J ends, which lost 3 bases and 4 bases, there was a span of 14 bases. The CDR3 is 14 amino acids.

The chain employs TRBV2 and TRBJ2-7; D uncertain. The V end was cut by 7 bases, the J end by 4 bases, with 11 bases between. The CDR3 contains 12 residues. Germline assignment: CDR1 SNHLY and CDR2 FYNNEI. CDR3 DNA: TGTGCCAGCAACCAGGATGATTACGAGCAGTACTTC. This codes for CASNQDDYEQYF.

Here the CDR3 reads CASSVALSLADTQYF. The CDR3 bases are TGTGCCAGCAGCGTGGCTCTCTCCCTTGCCGATACGCAGTATTTT. The chain uses TRBV9 and TRBJ2-3, with D unresolved. V was clipped by 2 bases and J by 6 bases, with 16 bases between them. The length of the CDR3 is 15 residues. Germline V gene lookup returns CDR1 SGDLS and CDR2 YYNGEE.

For the CDR3, the DNA is TGTGCCAGCAGTCTCAGCACTCACGGTAGTGAGCAGTTCTTC. This gives the protein CASSLSTHGSEQFF. This rearrangement joins TRBV27 to TRBJ2-1; no definite D call. Per germline, CDR1 MNHEY and CDR2 SMNVEV (reference sequence). The CDR3 loop spans 14 amino acids. V lost 5 bases to trimming and J lost 9 bases, with 17 bases between them.